The clone carrying this T cell receptor (beta chain) was recorded many times. The junction does not match germline at one end; this may be a read error. This specimen belongs to a study of early T cells in non-severe SARS-CoV-2 infection. CDR1 and CDR2 (germline): SGHAT, FQNNGV. The CDR3 contains 13 residues. Individual cDNA molecules were tagged with unique molecular identifiers, the study reported. Via MiXCR, TCRdb re-called the 5' RACE reads, giving one row per CDR3 protein. The sample consists of 100,000 or so distinct CDR3 sequences, approximately 14% of them appearing once. The chain uses TRBV11-2 and TRBJ2-2; possible D gene TRBD2, 5 bases. Sequenced: whole blood. The source of this sequence is an adult who was a healthcare worker with PCR-confirmed SARS-CoV-2 infection or an uninfected control (not recorded which). In DNA, the CDR3 is TGTGCCAGCAGCTTAAAGAGGGCCGGGGAGCTTTTTTTT. This translates into CASSLKRAGELFF.